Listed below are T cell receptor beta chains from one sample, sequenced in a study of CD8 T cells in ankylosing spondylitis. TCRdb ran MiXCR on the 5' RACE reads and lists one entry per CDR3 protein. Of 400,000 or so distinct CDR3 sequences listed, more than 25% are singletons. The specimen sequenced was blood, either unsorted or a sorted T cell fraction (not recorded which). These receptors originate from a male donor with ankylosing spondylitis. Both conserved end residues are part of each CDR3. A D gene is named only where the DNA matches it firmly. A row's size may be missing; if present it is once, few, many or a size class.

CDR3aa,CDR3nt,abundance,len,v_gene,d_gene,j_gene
CSARDRAPNQPQHF,TGCAGTGCTAGAGATAGAGCACCCAATCAGCCCCAGCATTTT,NA,14,TRBV20-1,NA,TRBJ1-5
CASSLGHDRGGEKLFF,TGCGCCAGCAGCTTGGGACATGACAGGGGAGGTGAAAAACTGTTTTTT,few,16,TRBV5-1,TRBD1,TRBJ1-4
CASSFNQGAEAFF,TGTGCCAGCAGTTTCAATCAGGGGGCTGAAGCTTTCTTT,NA,13,TRBV12-3/TRBV12-4,TRBD1,TRBJ1-1
CASQGQYSNQPQHF,TGTGCCAGTCAGGGACAGTATAGCAATCAGCCCCAGCATTTT,few,14,TRBV19,TRBD1,TRBJ1-5
CSARPAGGRVAYEQYF,TGCAGTGCTAGACCAGCGGGAGGACGGGTTGCCTACGAGCAGTACTTC,few,16,TRBV20-1,TRBD2,TRBJ2-7
CASSPLGQKETQYF,TGCGCCAGCAGCCCGCTGGGACAGAAAGAGACCCAGTACTTC,NA,14,TRBV5-1,TRBD1,TRBJ2-5
CSAAGSLNTEAFF,TGCAGTGCCGCGGGTAGCCTTAACACTGAAGCTTTCTTT,NA,13,TRBV20-1,NA,TRBJ1-1
CASSSKAGNTEAFF,TGTGCCAGCAGCTCCAAGGCAGGGAACACTGAAGCTTTCTTT,few,14,TRBV7-2,NA,TRBJ1-1
CATSGSVQRETQYF,TGTGCCACCAGTGGGAGCGTCCAAAGAGAGACCCAGTACTTC,NA,14,TRBV24-1,NA,TRBJ2-5
CASSPFEGAENEQFF,TGTGCCAGCAGCCCATTTGAGGGGGCAGAGAATGAGCAGTTCTTC,few,15,TRBV7-8,TRBD1,TRBJ2-1
CASSPQIATLGQYF,TGTGCCAGCAGTCCCCAGATAGCGACCCTAGGGCAGTACTTC,few,14,TRBV27,NA,TRBJ2-7
CSARDPRGLDGYTF,TGCAGTGCTAGAGATCCCAGGGGTCTCGATGGCTACACCTTC,NA,14,TRBV20-1,NA,TRBJ1-2
CSGGEGSGNTEAFF,TGCAGCGGGGGAGAGGGATCGGGGAACACTGAAGCTTTCTTT,many,14,TRBV29-1,NA,TRBJ1-1
CASSFSQAPYEQYF,TGCGCCAGCAGCTTCTCACAGGCCCCCTACGAGCAGTACTTC,few,14,TRBV5-1,NA,TRBJ2-7
CASSFRSESSPLHF,TGTGCCAGCAGCTTCAGATCAGAATCTTCACCCCTCCACTTT,few,14,TRBV7-9,NA,TRBJ1-6
CSARDPASGNTGELFF,TGCAGTGCTAGAGATCCGGCTAGCGGGAACACCGGGGAGCTGTTTTTT,NA,16,TRBV20-1,TRBD2,TRBJ2-2
CASSLIVGTGELFF,TGTGCCAGCAGTTTAATTGTTGGCACCGGGGAGCTGTTTTTT,NA,14,TRBV28,NA,TRBJ2-2
CATSDRSRDRGTDTQYF,TGTGCCACCAGTGACCGAAGCCGGGACAGGGGGACAGATACGCAGTATTTT,NA,17,TRBV24-1,TRBD1,TRBJ2-3
CASSLRPAYGYTF,TGTGCCAGCAGTTTAAGGCCAGCTTATGGCTACACCTTC,NA,13,TRBV12-3/TRBV12-4,NA,TRBJ1-2
CAISPKGTGVHNEQFF,TGTGCCATCAGTCCTAAGGGGACAGGGGTCCACAATGAGCAGTTCTTC,NA,16,TRBV10-3,TRBD1,TRBJ2-1
CASSIRDRGTDTQYF,TGTGCCAGCAGCATACGGGACAGGGGCACAGATACGCAGTATTTT,few,15,TRBV11-2,TRBD1,TRBJ2-3
CASSLGLAGYYEQYF,TGCGCCAGCAGCTTGGGGCTAGCGGGATACTACGAGCAGTACTTC,many,15,TRBV5-1,TRBD2,TRBJ2-7
CASSFRLAGSTDTQYF,TGTGCCAGCAGCTTCCGACTAGCGGGGAGCACAGATACGCAGTATTTT,few,16,TRBV7-2,TRBD2,TRBJ2-3
CASSSGQLNSPLHF,TGCGCCAGCAGCTCGGGACAACTCAATTCACCCCTCCACTTT,NA,14,TRBV5-1,NA,TRBJ1-6
CATSPDTWRGNEQFF,TGTGCCACCAGCCCGGACACCTGGAGGGGTAATGAGCAGTTCTTC,few,15,TRBV15,NA,TRBJ2-1
CSARDLSLMGYNEQFF,TGCAGTGCTAGAGATCTATCCCTCATGGGCTACAATGAGCAGTTCTTC,NA,16,TRBV20-1,NA,TRBJ2-1
CASSYPLSVAEAFF,TGTGCCAGCAGCTACCCGCTGAGCGTGGCTGAAGCTTTCTTT,NA,14,TRBV7-2,NA,TRBJ1-1
CAIKSRDGNTIYF,TGTGCCATCAAAAGCAGGGATGGAAACACCATATATTTT,few,13,TRBV10-3,NA,TRBJ1-3
CASSPGQGAISGNTIYF,TGCGCCAGCAGCCCGGGACAGGGGGCCATCTCTGGAAACACCATATATTTT,NA,17,TRBV5-1,TRBD1,TRBJ1-3
CSAMPTANTEAFF,TGCAGTGCCATGCCGACCGCAAACACTGAAGCTTTCTTT,NA,13,TRBV20-1,NA,TRBJ1-1
CASTRTGAGELFF,TGTGCCAGCACCCGGACAGGGGCCGGGGAGCTGTTTTTT,NA,13,TRBV6-2/TRBV6-3,TRBD1,TRBJ2-2
CASSHDSSEAFF,TGTGCCAGCAGCCATGACAGTTCAGAAGCTTTCTTT,NA,12,TRBV11-2,NA,TRBJ1-1
CASSLTGDINYGYTF,TGCGCCAGCAGCTTGACAGGTGATATTAACTATGGCTACACCTTC,NA,15,TRBV5-1,NA,TRBJ1-2
CASSSIRTSTNYGYTF,TGTGCCAGCAGCTCCATCCGGACATCAACTAACTATGGCTACACCTTC,NA,16,TRBV27,NA,TRBJ1-2
CASSLAWTSGRGETQYF,TGTGCCAGCAGTTTAGCGTGGACTAGCGGGAGAGGTGAGACCCAGTACTTC,few,17,TRBV12-3/TRBV12-4,TRBD2,TRBJ2-5
CASRPQGGTGGYTF,TGTGCCAGCAGGCCCCAGGGGGGCACTGGTGGCTACACCTTC,NA,14,TRBV6-1,TRBD1,TRBJ1-2
CASSQVGSGSADTQYF,TGTGCCAGCAGCCAAGTGGGTAGCGGGAGCGCAGATACGCAGTATTTT,NA,16,TRBV3-1,TRBD2,TRBJ2-3
CASSFWGLAGTARDTDTQYF,TGCGCCAGCAGTTTTTGGGGATTAGCGGGAACCGCCCGGGACACAGATACGCAGTATTTT,NA,20,TRBV5-1,TRBD2,TRBJ2-3
CASSPRQNYQPQHF,TGTGCCAGCAGTCCCCGACAGAATTATCAGCCCCAGCATTTT,NA,14,TRBV12-3/TRBV12-4,NA,TRBJ1-5
CASSGVSMNTEAFF,TGTGCCAGCAGCGGCGTTAGCATGAACACTGAAGCTTTCTTT,NA,14,TRBV7-2,NA,TRBJ1-1
CSASSQSPLSGRSFNEQFF,TGCAGTGCTAGCTCCCAATCCCCTCTTAGCGGGAGAAGCTTCAATGAGCAGTTCTTC,few,19,TRBV20-1,TRBD2,TRBJ2-1
CASSLGDGHNEQFF,TGTGCCAGCAGCTTAGGGGACGGACACAATGAGCAGTTCTTC,NA,14,TRBV7-2,NA,TRBJ2-1
CASSLEIHLLAKNIQYF,TGTGCCAGCAGCTTAGAGATTCACTTACTAGCCAAAAACATTCAGTACTTC,few,17,TRBV7-9,NA,TRBJ2-4
CASSLSGRTDTQYF,TGTGCCAGCAGTCTTAGCGGGAGAACAGATACGCAGTATTTT,few,14,TRBV12-3/TRBV12-4,TRBD2,TRBJ2-3
CASSLSWELNTEAFF,TGCGCCAGCAGCTTGAGTTGGGAACTGAACACTGAAGCTTTCTTT,many,15,TRBV5-1,NA,TRBJ1-1
CASSREPGTEAFF,TGCGCCAGCAGCCGTGAACCTGGAACTGAAGCTTTCTTT,NA,13,TRBV5-1,NA,TRBJ1-1
CASSLNIIGSGRDEQYF,TGTGCCAGCAGCTTGAACATAATCGGATCGGGTCGGGACGAGCAGTACTTC,many,17,TRBV5-5,NA,TRBJ2-7
CASSQPYNEQFF,TGTGCCAGCAGCCAACCTTACAATGAGCAGTTCTTC,NA,12,TRBV3-1,NA,TRBJ2-1
CASSELRETGELFF,TGTGCCAGCAGTGAGCTCCGAGAGACCGGGGAGCTGTTTTTT,NA,14,TRBV6-1,NA,TRBJ2-2
CASSLGDSNNQPQHF,TGCGCCAGCAGCTTGGGAGACAGCAACAATCAGCCCCAGCATTTT,NA,15,TRBV5-1,NA,TRBJ1-5
CATSDSGQDYLGRREKLFF,TGTGCCACCAGTGACTCCGGACAGGATTATTTAGGCCGACGAGAAAAACTGTTTTTT,NA,19,TRBV24-1,TRBD1,TRBJ1-4
CAWSASQGVATYNEQFF,TGTGCCTGGAGTGCCTCACAGGGGGTAGCCACGTACAATGAGCAGTTCTTC,NA,17,TRBV30,TRBD1,TRBJ2-1
CASSFLAGAESDTQYF,TGTGCCAGCAGCTTCTTAGCGGGAGCGGAATCAGATACGCAGTATTTT,NA,16,TRBV11-2,TRBD2,TRBJ2-3
CASSSPGQGGETQYF,TGTGCCAGCAGCTCTCCGGGACAGGGGGGCGAGACCCAGTACTTC,NA,15,TRBV5-6,TRBD1,TRBJ2-5
CATSDPGQGEQFF,TGTGCCACCAGTGATCCTGGACAAGGAGAGCAGTTCTTC,few,13,TRBV24-1,NA,TRBJ2-1
CASSVWGGEQFF,TGTGCCAGCAGCGTATGGGGGGGTGAGCAGTTCTTC,NA,12,TRBV3-1,TRBD2,TRBJ2-1
CASSWGMGVRVYGYTF,TGCGCCAGCAGCTGGGGTATGGGGGTTCGGGTCTATGGCTACACCTTC,many,16,TRBV5-1,NA,TRBJ1-2
CASSREAETQYF,TGTGCCAGCAGCCGTGAGGCGGAGACCCAGTACTTC,few,12,TRBV7-2,NA,TRBJ2-5